The clone carrying this T cell receptor beta chain showed up just once. These data belong to a study of blood T cell repertoires in COVID-19. Overall study context: Spain, Italy and the United States supplied samples that represented acute and convalescent COVID-19. In each case, the material was cDNA or gDNA derived from T cells, B-cell-depleted T cells, or PBMCs.

Trimming removed 3 bases from V and 8 bases from J, with 23 bases in between. The germline V gene encodes CDR1 LGHNA and CDR2 YSLEER. CDR3 length: 17 residues. Repertoires were generated with immunoSEQ multiplex PCR, while TCRdb's copy carries only in-frame clones and drops some. The table includes a few hundred thousand clones, around 87% detected once. This chain links TRBV4-3 with TRBJ2-4, with a possible D match to TRBD1 (6 bases). Specimen: peripheral blood. The sequence came from an older woman with active or convalescent COVID-19. Here the CDR3 reads CASSQITRDTFGDIQYF. Written as DNA, the CDR3 is TGCGCCAGCAGCCAGATCACCCGGGACACATTTGGAGACATTCAGTACTTC.